Following are 10 T cell receptor beta chains from one sample sequenced in a study of blood T cell repertoires in COVID-19. TCRdb keeps only in-frame clones here, not all; method: immunoSEQ multiplex PCR. The sample includes 250,000 or so clones, 75% to 90% seen only once; the top ten take approximately 4%. The sequenced material came from PBMCs or T cells enriched from blood (not recorded which). These receptors came from a woman in her twenties or thirties with acute COVID-19.

This chain joins TRBV7-8 and TRBJ2-1, with D maybe TRBD2 (6 bases). The length of the CDR3 is 14 residues. Between the trimmed V and J ends, which lost 5 bases and 4 bases, there was a span of 12 bases. CDR1 is SGHVS, CDR2 FQNEAQ, per germline. DNA for the CDR3: TGTGCCAGCAGCCCCGGGGACTTTTACAATGAGCAGTTCTTC. Protein: CASSPGDFYNEQFF.

The chain's CDR3 is CASRTWGQEANSNQPQHF. DNA of the CDR3: TGTGCCAGCAGGACCTGGGGACAGGAAGCAAATAGCAATCAGCCCCAGCATTTT. V and J are TRBV28 and TRBJ1-5; 8 positions match TRBD1. Germline values: CDR1 MDHEN, CDR2 SYDVKM. This CDR3 comprises 18 residues. After removal of 6 bases from V and 0 bases from J, the junction contained 13 bases not matched to a gene.

The CDR3 DNA reads TGCGCCAGCAGCCAAGGCGACAGGTCATTGAACACTGAAGCTTTCTTT. It encodes CASSQGDRSLNTEAFF. The V and J genes are TRBV4-1 and TRBJ1-1; possible D gene TRBD1, 6 bases. This CDR3 has 16 residues. Germline lookup yields CDR1 MGHRA and CDR2 YSYEKL. Trimming cost V 1 base and J 0 bases, with 12 bases left between them.

In the case of this clone: The sample carries other DNA sequences with the same CDR3. This rearrangement joins TRBV7-3 to TRBJ1-5; D gene uncertain. The V gene lost 5 bases and the J gene lost 5 bases, with 10 bases spanning the gap. The CDR3 covers 13 residues. Germline V CDR1 and CDR2: SGHTA, FQGTGA. The CDR3 loop reads CASSLSGDQPQHF. DNA of the CDR3: TGTGCCAGCAGCCTTAGCGGCGATCAGCCCCAGCATTTT. Filled out from reference TRBV7-3 and TRBJ1-5, the complete variable domain reads GAGVSQTPSNKVTEKGKYVELRCDPISGHTALYWYRQSLGQGPEFLIYFQGTGAADDSGLPNDRFFAVRPEGSVSTLKIQRTERGDSAVYLCASSLSGDQPQHFGDGTRLSIL.

The genes are TRBV6-8 and TRBJ2-7, with 9 nucleotides matching TRBD2. CDR1 is MNHGY and CDR2 is SAAAGT in the germline V gene. There are 18 residues in the CDR3. V was pared by 5 bases and J by 7 bases, with 21 bases of the junction left unmatched. The CDR3 DNA is TGTGCCAGCAGTCTCCCGATTAGCGGGAGTCCCCCTCCTTGTGAGCAGTACTTC. Protein product: CASSLPISGSPPPCEQYF.

This chain joins TRBV5-1 and TRBJ2-1; weak D call: TRBD2 (6 bases). This CDR3 spans 15 amino acids. With 2 bases removed from V and 7 bases from J, the gap between germline ends came to 16 bases. Germline V gives CDR1 SGHRS, CDR2 YFSETQ. The CDR3 spells CASSFNAGTLNEQFF. For the CDR3, the DNA is TGCGCCAGCAGCTTCAACGCGGGAACTTTGAATGAGCAGTTCTTC.

V is TRBV11-2 and J is TRBJ2-7; TRBD1 matches 9 bases. CDR1 is SGHAT and CDR2 is FQNNGV in the germline V gene. The CDR3 runs 16 residues. The V and J ends lost 5 bases and 6 bases, in that order; junction bases with no gene match: 14. CDR3 nucleotides: TGTGCCAGCAGCGGAACTTTTTCGGGACAGGGCGGCGAGCAGTACTTC. Protein sequence: CASSGTFSGQGGEQYF.

The chain joins TRBV4-1 to TRBJ2-3; the match to TRBD2 covers 11 bases. Germline CDR1 MGHRA, CDR2 YSYEKL. CDR3 length: 18 amino acids. The trim removed 0 bases at V and 2 bases at J, leaving 7 bases unmatched. CDR3 nucleotide sequence: TGCGCCAGCAGCCAAGATCGGGAACTAGCGGGAGCCACAGATACGCAGTATTTT. Amino acids: CASSQDRELAGATDTQYF.

V is TRBV5-4 and J is TRBJ2-7, with TRBD2 identical over 14 bases. The CDR3 contains 16 residues. Germline-derived CDR1 and CDR2 are SGHNT and YYREEE (reference sequence). V lost 4 bases to trimming and J lost 3 bases; unmatched junction nucleotides: 6. The CDR3 loop reads CASSPGLAGALYEQYF. CDR3 in DNA: TGTGCCAGCAGCCCGGGACTAGCGGGAGCCCTCTACGAGCAGTACTTC.

The J gene is TRBJ2-1, the V gene TRBV10-3, with 9 bases fitting TRBD1. V gave up 6 bases and J gave up 7 bases; unmatched junction bases: 10. There are 15 residues in the CDR3. Germline-derived CDR1 and CDR2 are ENHRY and SYGVKD. DNA of the CDR3: TGTGCCATCAGCGAGAGGACAGGGGCTAAGAATGAGCAGTTCTTC. This gives the protein CAISERTGAKNEQFF.